This TCR beta chain was found in a study of shared clonotypes between healthy human individuals (TCRdb year 2020). Describing the broader study: The cohort included three men and a couple of women between 18 and 49 years of age. Libraries were prepared and TCR repertoires were sequenced by different laboratories using diverse techniques, in order to increase sequencing depth and limit assay-specific biases. To estimate repertoire size and how much clonotype sharing occurs between individuals, the study deeply sequenced the blood TCR repertoires of about five healthy adults. Per donor, leukapheresis produced somewhere between about 0.9 and 9.5 billion PBMCs.

What the authors observed across the whole study: Based on pairwise subsampling, the degree of clonotype sharing among donors was expected to be affected by sequencing depth. The small number of donors limited the genetic and exposure-history diversity represented. Sampling was restricted to blood, and TCR repertoires in tissue are likely to differ from TCR repertoires in blood.

As to this clone: This receptor's antigen is unknown. Being one base from a much bigger clone, this may be a read error.

TCR CDR3 regions were amplified from genomic DNA by multiplex PCR using the deep immunoSEQ assay. Genomic DNA extracted from each cell subset was distributed evenly over all wells of several immunoSEQ 96-well plates, and each plate served as one replicate. For unsorted PBMC, approximately 0.3 ug of genomic DNA, equivalent to around 30,000 T cell genomes, went into each replicate PCR. Genomic DNA from unsorted PBMC was sequenced over ten immunoSEQ deep assay plates. The purified libraries were quantified using a Qubit 3.0 fluorometer, sized with a Bioanalyzer 2100, and then quantified again using the KAPA Library Quantification kit. Every immunoSEQ 96-well plate was sequenced on a dedicated single-read 150-cycle Illumina NextSeq 550 flow cell. Processing in the source paper ran as follows. The immunoSEQ output contained only junctional sequences without quality scores, so filtering could not match that applied to full-length reads. To assign V/J genes and CDR3, sequences were annotated using PyIR, a Python wrapper for IgBLAST v1.9, with IMGT germline references. Reads were filtered out if the reads had weak V/J assignments (E-value above 1e-6), no CDR3, stop codons, out-of-frame junctions, or ambiguous translated residues. A V3J clonotype was defined by an identical inferred V gene, J gene, and CDR3 amino acid sequence. Percentage overlap between repertoires was computed as shared unique clonotypes divided by the size of the smaller repertoire. Richness of each repertoire was evaluated using RTK rarefaction, the Chao1 estimator, and Recon v2.1 estimates of unobserved clonotypes. TCRdb's version of the immuneACCESS table is confined to in-frame rearrangements and falls short of the full clone set. An unresolved V gene accounts for under half of the shortfall where checked; the remainder is of unknown origin. That table gives V, J and clone size, and the DNA gave D and trimming. The sample contains around 510,000 clones, around 80% of them found a single time. About 12% of the sample comes from the top ten.

The donors were healthy, HIV-negative adults with no recently reported acute infections or vaccinations. All donors were Caucasian adults living in Nashville, Tennessee, USA. For unsorted samples, 70 million to 95 million PBMCs were counted, and genomic DNA was extracted using the QIAamp DNA Blood Mini kit. Blood was collected by leukapheresis, and PBMCs were isolated by Ficoll-Histopaque density gradient centrifugation and then cryopreserved in liquid nitrogen vapor phase. The sequenced sample was PBMCs. The receptor's source is a woman aged 40-49 years in good health. Some clones in this sample may be carry-over from other donors' samples.

The CDR3 here reads CASTDRGRTDTQYF. In nucleotide form, the sequence is TGCGCCAGCACCGACAGGGGGCGGACAGATACGCAGTATTTT. This chain is built from TRBV5-1 and TRBJ2-3; the central 10 bases match TRBD1. The germline V end is reduced by 6 bases and the J end by 3 bases; junction bases left unmatched: 4. Looking up the germline V gene yields CDR1 SGHRS and CDR2 YFSETQ. The CDR3 sequence holds 14 residues, the cysteine and phenylalanine included. The entry retains the CDR3 DNA only, 42 bases that are in frame from base 1.